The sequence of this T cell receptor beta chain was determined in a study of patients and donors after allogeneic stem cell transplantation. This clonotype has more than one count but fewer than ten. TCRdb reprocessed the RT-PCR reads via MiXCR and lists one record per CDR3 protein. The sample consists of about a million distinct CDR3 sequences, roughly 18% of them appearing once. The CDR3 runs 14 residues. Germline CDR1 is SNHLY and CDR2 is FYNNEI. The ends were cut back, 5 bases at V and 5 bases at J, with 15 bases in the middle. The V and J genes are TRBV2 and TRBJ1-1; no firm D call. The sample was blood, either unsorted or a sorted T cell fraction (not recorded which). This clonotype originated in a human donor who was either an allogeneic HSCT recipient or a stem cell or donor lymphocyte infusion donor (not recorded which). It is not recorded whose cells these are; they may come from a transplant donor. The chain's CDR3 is CASSLPPGGTEAFF. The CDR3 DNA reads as TGTGCCAGCAGTCTTCCCCCTGGCGGAACTGAAGCTTTCTTT.